A selection of T cell receptor beta chains follows, all from one sample in a study of T cell repertoires in cytomegalovirus infection. No antigen is known for these receptors. TCRdb processed the reads anew with MiXCR; each CDR3 protein has one entry. The table lists 750,000 to 950,000 distinct CDR3 sequences, about 29% of them singletons, with 10% to 15% in the top ten. The material was cultured CD8+ T cells from PBMCs, obtained from culture after CMV antigen stimulation. The origin of the receptors is a human donor in good health (CMV status not recorded). Some clones in this sample may be carry-over from other donors' samples. The CDR3 runs from the conserved cysteine through the conserved F or W. The D gene is left open where the match is weak. Size tells how often a clone was seen (once, few, many) or the class of an expanded clone, and some rows leave it out.

D gene: -
J gene: TRBJ1-5
V gene: TRBV2
clone size: few
CDR3 DNA: TGTGCCAGCAGTGAAGAAGCTGCGGGCAATCAGCCCCAGCATTTT
CDR3 protein: CASSEEAAGNQPQHF

D gene: -
J gene: TRBJ2-3
V gene: TRBV7-2
clone size: -
CDR3 DNA: TGTGCCAGCAGCGAATCCGCCCAGAGCACAGATACGCAGTATTTT
CDR3 protein: CASSESAQSTDTQYF

D gene: TRBD1
J gene: TRBJ1-2
V gene: TRBV7-6
clone size: -
CDR3 DNA: TGTGCCAGCAGCTTCAGAAAGACAGGGAACTATGGCTACACCTTC
CDR3 protein: CASSFRKTGNYGYTF

D gene: -
J gene: TRBJ2-3
V gene: TRBV7-8
clone size: -
CDR3 DNA: TGTGCCAGCAGCCAGACTAGATGGAGAGATACGCAGTATTTT
CDR3 protein: CASSQTRWRDTQYF

D gene: -
J gene: TRBJ1-5
V gene: TRBV12-3/TRBV12-4
clone size: few
CDR3 DNA: TGTGCCAGCAGTGTTAGACAGAACGAAGATCAGCCCCAGCATTTT
CDR3 protein: CASSVRQNEDQPQHF

D gene: -
J gene: TRBJ2-1
V gene: TRBV7-2
clone size: -
CDR3 DNA: TGTGCCAGCAGCTTAGTCGCGGCGGGCTACTACAATGAGCAGTTCTTC
CDR3 protein: CASSLVAAGYYNEQFF

D gene: TRBD1
J gene: TRBJ2-5
V gene: TRBV7-8
clone size: few
CDR3 DNA: TGTGCCAGCAGCTTGGGGACAGGGACACAAGAGACCCAGTACTTC
CDR3 protein: CASSLGTGTQETQYF

D gene: -
J gene: TRBJ1-3
V gene: TRBV7-9
clone size: few
CDR3 DNA: TGTGCCAGCAGCTCTAGTGAACACTCTGGAAACACCATATATTTT
CDR3 protein: CASSSSEHSGNTIYF

D gene: TRBD1
J gene: TRBJ1-2
V gene: TRBV6-5
clone size: few
CDR3 DNA: TGTGCCAGCTCCTTTTCTACTAGGGGGCATGATGGCTACACCTTC
CDR3 protein: CASSFSTRGHDGYTF

D gene: -
J gene: TRBJ1-1
V gene: TRBV4-1
clone size: -
CDR3 DNA: TGCGCCAGCAGCCAAGTAGGGGAACTAGGTTTGCTTACCACTGAAGCTTTCTTT
CDR3 protein: CASSQVGELGLLTTEAFF

D gene: -
J gene: TRBJ2-2
V gene: TRBV7-2
clone size: -
CDR3 DNA: TGTGCCAGCAGCTTATCCTTCCGTTACACCGGGGAGCTGTTTTTT
CDR3 protein: CASSLSFRYTGELFF

D gene: -
J gene: TRBJ2-2
V gene: TRBV6-2/TRBV6-3
clone size: -
CDR3 DNA: TGTGCCAGCAGTTGGACTCCTCACGGGGAGCTGTTTTTT
CDR3 protein: CASSWTPHGELFF

D gene: TRBD2
J gene: TRBJ2-1
V gene: TRBV20-1
clone size: -
CDR3 DNA: TGCAGTGTTCCGAGCGGGGGCCCGTACAATGAGCAGTTCTTC
CDR3 protein: CSVPSGGPYNEQFF

D gene: TRBD2
J gene: TRBJ2-3
V gene: TRBV4-1
clone size: few
CDR3 DNA: TGCGCCAGCAGCCAAGATCGTATCGCGGGGGTACTCACAGATACGCAGTATTTT
CDR3 protein: CASSQDRIAGVLTDTQYF

D gene: -
J gene: TRBJ1-1
V gene: TRBV6-6
clone size: -
CDR3 DNA: TGTGCCAGCAGTTATCGGAGGGACGGAACTGAAGCTTTCTTT
CDR3 protein: CASSYRRDGTEAFF

D gene: TRBD1
J gene: TRBJ2-3
V gene: TRBV7-6
clone size: -
CDR3 DNA: TGTGCCAGCAGCCCTCACAGGGGGCGCCTCGCAGATACGCAGTATTTT
CDR3 protein: CASSPHRGRLADTQYF

D gene: -
J gene: TRBJ2-1
V gene: TRBV11-3
clone size: few
CDR3 DNA: TGTGCCAGCAGCCAACAGAAGTGGGTCTACAATGAGCAGTTCTTC
CDR3 protein: CASSQQKWVYNEQFF

D gene: -
J gene: TRBJ1-2
V gene: TRBV7-9
clone size: few
CDR3 DNA: TGTGCCAGCAGCCCACCTAACCGGGAGAACTATGGCTACACCTTC
CDR3 protein: CASSPPNRENYGYTF

D gene: -
J gene: TRBJ1-6
V gene: TRBV12-3/TRBV12-4
clone size: many
CDR3 DNA: TGTGCCAGCAGTTTAGAGGGGTATAATTCACCCCTCCACTTT
CDR3 protein: CASSLEGYNSPLHF

D gene: -
J gene: TRBJ2-5
V gene: TRBV12-3/TRBV12-4
clone size: -
CDR3 DNA: TGTGCCAGCAGTTCCTCGGGGAGGCAAGAGACCCAGTACTTC
CDR3 protein: CASSSSGRQETQYF

D gene: TRBD2
J gene: TRBJ2-1
V gene: TRBV6-2/TRBV6-3
clone size: -
CDR3 DNA: TGTGCCAGCAGTTTTACGGTTGTGGGTGATGGTGAACTAGCGGGCCTATACAATGAGCAGTTCTTC
CDR3 protein: CASSFTVVGDGELAGLYNEQFF

D gene: -
J gene: TRBJ1-1
V gene: TRBV7-9
clone size: few
CDR3 DNA: TGTGCCAGCAGCCTACCGGGACCTTCTCCACCTGGGGCTTTCTTT
CDR3 protein: CASSLPGPSPPGAFF

D gene: -
J gene: TRBJ1-2
V gene: TRBV4-1
clone size: many
CDR3 DNA: TGCGCCAGCAGCCAAGTGGGGGGGAACTATGGCTACACCTTC
CDR3 protein: CASSQVGGNYGYTF

D gene: -
J gene: TRBJ1-2
V gene: TRBV11-1
clone size: few
CDR3 DNA: TGTGCCAGCAGCTTTTCAGACAGCTATGGCTACACCTTC
CDR3 protein: CASSFSDSYGYTF

D gene: TRBD1
J gene: TRBJ2-1
V gene: TRBV6-8
clone size: -
CDR3 DNA: TGTGCCAGCAGTTTCGCGACAGGGCAGCATGAGCAGTTCTTC
CDR3 protein: CASSFATGQHEQFF

D gene: -
J gene: TRBJ2-5
V gene: TRBV28
clone size: -
CDR3 DNA: TGTGCCAGCAAGGGCAGCGCAGAGACCCAGTACTTC
CDR3 protein: CASKGSAETQYF

D gene: -
J gene: TRBJ1-1
V gene: TRBV7-6
clone size: many
CDR3 DNA: TGTGCCAGCAGCCCGGGAGGCGCTGAAGCTTTCTTT
CDR3 protein: CASSPGGAEAFF

D gene: -
J gene: TRBJ1-2
V gene: TRBV29-1
clone size: -
CDR3 DNA: TGCAGCGTTGCCGGGGTTACCTATGGCTACACCTTC
CDR3 protein: CSVAGVTYGYTF

D gene: -
J gene: TRBJ1-6
V gene: TRBV4-2
clone size: -
CDR3 DNA: TGTGCCAGCAGCCGGGAGTATAGCTCCTATAATTCACCCCTCCACTTT
CDR3 protein: CASSREYSSYNSPLHF

D gene: -
J gene: TRBJ1-1
V gene: TRBV19
clone size: -
CDR3 DNA: TGTGCCAGTAGTATGGGGACAACTGAAGCTTTCTTT
CDR3 protein: CASSMGTTEAFF

D gene: -
J gene: TRBJ2-5
V gene: TRBV7-6
clone size: -
CDR3 DNA: TGTGCCAGCAGCTTAGAACAGAACCAAGAGACCCAGTACTTC
CDR3 protein: CASSLEQNQETQYF

D gene: -
J gene: TRBJ1-5
V gene: TRBV7-3
clone size: -
CDR3 DNA: TGTGCCAGCAGCTTAGGGGGGCGGGAGCAGCCCCAGCATTTT
CDR3 protein: CASSLGGREQPQHF

D gene: -
J gene: TRBJ1-1
V gene: TRBV7-8
clone size: many
CDR3 DNA: TGTGCCAGCAGCTCGGTCGGGATCGCGGGTACTGAAGCTTTCTTT
CDR3 protein: CASSSVGIAGTEAFF

D gene: -
J gene: TRBJ1-3
V gene: TRBV7-2
clone size: many
CDR3 DNA: TGTGCCAGCAGCCCAATTATGTCGGTAGGGACTGGAAACACCATATATTTT
CDR3 protein: CASSPIMSVGTGNTIYF

D gene: TRBD2
J gene: TRBJ2-1
V gene: TRBV27
clone size: -
CDR3 DNA: TGTGCCAGCAGCTTTAACCTGTATAGCGGGGGGGGACATAATGAGCAGTTCTTC
CDR3 protein: CASSFNLYSGGGHNEQFF

D gene: -
J gene: TRBJ1-1
V gene: TRBV6-6
clone size: many
CDR3 DNA: TGTGCCAGCAGTTACGAACGGCTCACTGAAGCTTTCTTT
CDR3 protein: CASSYERLTEAFF

D gene: TRBD1
J gene: TRBJ2-5
V gene: TRBV7-3
clone size: few
CDR3 DNA: TGTGCCAGCAGCTGGACAGGGGCCCAAGAGACCCAGTACTTC
CDR3 protein: CASSWTGAQETQYF

D gene: -
J gene: TRBJ1-5
V gene: TRBV19
clone size: few
CDR3 DNA: TGTGCCAGTGCCCAGGTATCGTATCAGCCCCAGCATTTT
CDR3 protein: CASAQVSYQPQHF

D gene: TRBD2
J gene: TRBJ2-3
V gene: TRBV7-4
clone size: -
CDR3 DNA: TGTGCCAGCAGCCCGGGACTAGCGAAAACGTCTAGCACAGATACGCAGTATTTT
CDR3 protein: CASSPGLAKTSSTDTQYF

D gene: -
J gene: TRBJ1-6
V gene: TRBV27
clone size: -
CDR3 DNA: TGTGCCAGCAGACCTGGGGCCTATAATTCACCCCTCCACTTT
CDR3 protein: CASRPGAYNSPLHF

D gene: TRBD2
J gene: TRBJ2-1
V gene: TRBV7-9
clone size: -
CDR3 DNA: TGTGCCAGCAGCCCCTCGGGAGGACTATTGTCCTACAATGAGCAGTTCTTC
CDR3 protein: CASSPSGGLLSYNEQFF

D gene: -
J gene: TRBJ2-1
V gene: TRBV7-9
clone size: few
CDR3 DNA: TGTGCCAGCAGCTTCCTGGCCTCACGGAATGAGCAGTTCTTC
CDR3 protein: CASSFLASRNEQFF

D gene: -
J gene: TRBJ1-5
V gene: TRBV18
clone size: -
CDR3 DNA: TGTGCCAGCTCACCGGGGGACGGAGATTATCAGCCCCAGCATTTT
CDR3 protein: CASSPGDGDYQPQHF

D gene: -
J gene: TRBJ2-6
V gene: TRBV7-2
clone size: -
CDR3 DNA: TGTGCCAGCAGCTTCTTGATCGGGGCCAACGTCCTGACTTTC
CDR3 protein: CASSFLIGANVLTF

D gene: TRBD1
J gene: TRBJ1-4
V gene: TRBV9
clone size: -
CDR3 DNA: TGTGCCAGCAGCGTAGGTGGGACAGGGGGCGAAAAACTGTTTTTT
CDR3 protein: CASSVGGTGGEKLFF

D gene: TRBD2
J gene: TRBJ2-1
V gene: TRBV15
clone size: few
CDR3 DNA: TGTGCCACCAGCAGAGATTTCGGGGGGAACGACAATGAGCAGTTCTTC
CDR3 protein: CATSRDFGGNDNEQFF

D gene: -
J gene: TRBJ2-3
V gene: TRBV27
clone size: -
CDR3 DNA: TGTGCCAGCGGGGGGGCCGCAGATACGCAGTATTTT
CDR3 protein: CASGGAADTQYF

D gene: -
J gene: TRBJ2-5
V gene: TRBV7-6
clone size: few
CDR3 DNA: TGTGCCAGCAGCTCCCCGGGACGTCCGGGGGAGACCCAGTACTTC
CDR3 protein: CASSSPGRPGETQYF